This T cell receptor beta chain was retrieved from a study of shared clonotypes between healthy human individuals. Regarding the study as a whole: For naive CD4 cells, roughly 5% of clonotypes were shared across a handful of donors.

Germline V CDR1 and CDR2: SGHTA, FQGTGA. CDR3 length: 13 amino acids. The J segment lost 7 bases and the V segment lost 5 bases, leaving 6 bases of the junction unmatched. Remarks on this clone: The antigen is undetermined.

Assay used: immunoSEQ multiplex PCR; TCRdb lists only in-frame clones, some missing. The table has some 2 million clones, around 96% seen once. Naive CD8 cells were CD45RO-negative, positively selected for CCR7, excluding terminally differentiated effector memory CD45RA+ cells. The donors were adults (healthy and HIV-negative) with no recent acute infections or vaccinations. The clonotype originates from a man between 18 and 35 years old in good health. The V gene is TRBV7-3, the J gene TRBJ1-2; the match to TRBD1 covers 8 bases. The sample consisted of naive CD8+ T cells sorted from blood. The CDR3, as DNA: TGTGCCAGCAGCCCGGACAGGGCCGCTGGCTACACCTTC. This translates into CASSPDRAAGYTF. Complete variable domain (other parts from reference TRBV7-3 and TRBJ1-2): GAGVSQTPSNKVTEKGKYVELRCDPISGHTALYWYRQSLGQGPEFLIYFQGTGAADDSGLPNDRFFAVRPEGSVSTLKIQRTERGDSAVYLCASSPDRAAGYTFGSGTRLTVV.